This TCR beta chain was obtained from a study of cytomegalovirus exposure and HLA in healthy donors. The overall study: In an early release, HLA-typed donors contributed some 82 million unique TCR sequences.

Turning to this clone: The antigen is not known.

Researchers ran the PCR with 60 Vbeta and 13 Jbeta primers. The assay was immunoSEQ multiplex PCR, and TCRdb's table has in-frame clones only and misses some. The sample lists a few hundred thousand clones, approximately 80% occurring once. General observations from the study: Among immune exposure information, only CMV serostatus was available.

This CDR3 comprises 15 residues. The germline V and J ends were trimmed by 0 bases and 0 bases, with 11 bases remaining between them. From germline, CDR1 is GTSNPN and CDR2 SVGIG (reference sequence). The V and J genes are TRBV30 and TRBJ1-2; D remains unclear. This receptor was identified in a girl aged 5 to 17 in good health and CMV-seronegative. Input material: PBMCs. CDR3 bases: TGTGCCTGGAGTGTAATCCCAGGCGCTAACTATGGCTACACCTTC. Its translation is CAWSVIPGANYGYTF.